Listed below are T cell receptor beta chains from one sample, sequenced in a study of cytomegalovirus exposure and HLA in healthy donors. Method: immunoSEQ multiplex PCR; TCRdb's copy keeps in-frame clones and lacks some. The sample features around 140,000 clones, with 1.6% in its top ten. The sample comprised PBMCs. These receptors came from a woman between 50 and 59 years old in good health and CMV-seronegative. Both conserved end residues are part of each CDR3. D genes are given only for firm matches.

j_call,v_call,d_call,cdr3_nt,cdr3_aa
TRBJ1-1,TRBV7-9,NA,TGTGCCAGCAGCTCCAAAGAGGGCTGGAACACTGAAGCTTTCTTT,CASSSKEGWNTEAFF
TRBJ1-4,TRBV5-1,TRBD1,TGCGCCAGCAGCTTGGAAGTCGGGACAGGGCGGGAAAAACTGTTTTTT,CASSLEVGTGREKLFF
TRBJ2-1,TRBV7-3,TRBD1,TGTGCCAGCAGCCCCCGGACAGGGCAAAATGAGCAGTTCTTC,CASSPRTGQNEQFF
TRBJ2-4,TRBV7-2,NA,TGTGCCAGCAGCTCAGGGCCGGATTTCACTACGAGGGCCAAAAACATTCAGTACTTC,CASSSGPDFTTRAKNIQYF
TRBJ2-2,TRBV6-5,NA,TGTGCCAGCAGTGTTACGAACACCGGGGAGCTGTTTTTT,CASSVTNTGELFF
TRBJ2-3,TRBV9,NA,TGTGCCAGCAGCCCCGGAACTAGTAGCACAGATACGCAGTATTTT,CASSPGTSSTDTQYF
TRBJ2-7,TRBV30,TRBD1,TGTGCCTGGAGTGACAGGGGCTACGAGCAGTACTTC,CAWSDRGYEQYF
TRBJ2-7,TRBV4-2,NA,TGTGCCAGCAGCCAAGATGGGAGGGGGGAGAGCCCCTACGAGCAGTACTTC,CASSQDGRGESPYEQYF
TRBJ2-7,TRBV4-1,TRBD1,TGCGCCAGCAGCCAAGATGTCGTACCGGGACAGATATTCTACGAGCAGTACTTC,CASSQDVVPGQIFYEQYF
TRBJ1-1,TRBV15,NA,TGTGCCACCAGCTCGGGAATTGCGGGAACTGAAGCTTTCTTT,CATSSGIAGTEAFF
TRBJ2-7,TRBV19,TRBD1,TGTGCCAGTAGTAGGGACAGGGAAGGAGGCGAGCAGTACTTC,CASSRDREGGEQYF
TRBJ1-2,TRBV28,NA,TGTGCCAGCAGTTCCCCCGTCGGCCGAGGTAACTATGGCTACACCTTC,CASSSPVGRGNYGYTF
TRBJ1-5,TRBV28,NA,TGTGCCAGCAGCGTCTCATGGGGGGGCTCTCAGCCCCAGCATTTT,CASSVSWGGSQPQHF
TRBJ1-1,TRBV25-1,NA,TGTGCCAGCAGTGACCCAGGGTTTGACACTGAAGCTTTCTTT,CASSDPGFDTEAFF
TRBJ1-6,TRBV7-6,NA,TGTGCCAGCACCCCGAGTTGGGGGGGCGGGAATAATTCACCCCTCCACTTT,CASTPSWGGGNNSPLHF
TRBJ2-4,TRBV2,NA,TGTGCCAGCAGTGCCCCAGGACAATTAGCCAAAAACATTCAGTACTTC,CASSAPGQLAKNIQYF
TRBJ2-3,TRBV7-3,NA,TGTGCCAGCAGCGCATTTCACTCGTCAGATACGCAGTATTTT,CASSAFHSSDTQYF
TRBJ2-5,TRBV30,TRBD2,TGTGCCTGGAGGCCCCGACGGGGGGGCAGGGAGACCCAGTACTTC,CAWRPRRGGRETQYF
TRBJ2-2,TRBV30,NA,TGTGCCTGGAGTGTGAACGGGATCGGAGGGGAGCTGTTTTTT,CAWSVNGIGGELFF
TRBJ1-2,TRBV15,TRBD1,TGTGCCACCAGCACCCGAACAGGGGATAACTATGGCTACACCTTC,CATSTRTGDNYGYTF
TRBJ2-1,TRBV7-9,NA,TGTGCCAGCACTCACGGAGGCTTTGGGTACAATGAGCAGTTCTTC,CASTHGGFGYNEQFF
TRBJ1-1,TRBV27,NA,TGTGCCAGCAGTTTATTACCCTCCCGGAGAGGGAACACTGAAGCTTTCTTT,CASSLLPSRRGNTEAFF
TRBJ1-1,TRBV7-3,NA,TGTGCCAGCAGCTTAAAGGGGGGGATCGAGAACACTGAAGCTTTCTTT,CASSLKGGIENTEAFF
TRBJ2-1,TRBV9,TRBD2,TGTGCCAGCAGCGTAGGACTTAGGGGACTAGCCGGAATTAAGGCTGATGAGCAGTTCTTC,CASSVGLRGLAGIKADEQFF
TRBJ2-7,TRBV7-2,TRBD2,TGTGCCAGCAGCTTAGACGCGGGAGGTCGCGAGCAGTACTTC,CASSLDAGGREQYF
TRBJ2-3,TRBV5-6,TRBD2,TGTGCCAGCAGCTTCCCTAGCGGGGGGAACACAGATACGCAGTATTTT,CASSFPSGGNTDTQYF